The present T cell receptor (beta chain) was sequenced within a study of cytomegalovirus exposure and HLA in healthy donors. The overall study: The use of the same platform for the approximately 110 validation repertoires and the roughly 630 first-cohort repertoires was reported by a later analysis. The study, taken as a whole, reports: Researchers reported that a few CMV-associated chains were confirmed in vitro as CMV antigen-specific.

Per the germline V gene, CDR1 is SGHRS and CDR2 is YFSETQ. The V gene lost 0 bases and the J gene lost 2 bases, with 12 bases spanning the gap. The CDR3 sequence is 16 residues long. TCRdb's copy holds only in-frame clones and misses some; the assay was immunoSEQ multiplex PCR. The sample lists over 75,000 clones, about nine tenths occurring once. Worth noting for this clone: No antigen is known for it.

J is TRBJ2-1 and V is TRBV5-1; D is unresolved. The source of this sequence is a man between 25 and 39 years old in good health and CMV-seronegative. Specimen: PBMCs. The CDR3, as DNA: TGCGCCAGCAGCTTGGATTCCAGAACAACCTACAATGAGCAGTTCTTC. This gives the protein CASSLDSRTTYNEQFF.